The 20 T cell receptor beta chains given below trace back to one sample, sequenced in a study of T cells in Graves' hyperthyroidism and ophthalmopathy. Amplified regions were TCR beta CDR3 sequences from RNA transcripts. Initially, a first-round RT-PCR of the TCR CDR3 employed the HTBI primer set. TCRdb reprocessed the multiplex PCR reads with MiXCR, giving one entry per CDR3 protein. Among some 210,000 distinct CDR3 sequences listed, more than 15% were seen once. What was sequenced was blood. Every receptor here comes from a man between 45 and 60 years old with Graves' hyperthyroidism.

This clonotype was picked up many times. The chain is built from TRBV6-1 and TRBJ2-3; 13 nucleotides match TRBD2. The CDR3 spans 14 residues. V lost 8 bases and J lost 5; bases outside the gene matches: 4. In germline, CDR1 is MNHNS, CDR2 SASEGT. The CDR3, as DNA: TGTGCCAGCGGACTAGCGGGAGTGGTAGATACGCAGTATTTT. It encodes CASGLAGVVDTQYF.

This clonotype was recorded a few times. The V gene is TRBV24-1, the J gene TRBJ2-3, with 10 nucleotides matching TRBD2. In germline, CDR1 is KGHDR, CDR2 SFDVKD. V trimming: 4 bases; J trimming: 2 bases; junction bases outside the gene matches: 5. The CDR3 has 16 amino acids. The CDR3 reads CATSDPGTSDTDTQYF. CDR3 nucleotides: TGTGCCACCAGTGACCCCGGGACTAGCGACACAGATACGCAGTATTTT.

CDR3 coding DNA: TGTGCCAGCAGTTTAAAGTGGGGACAGGGGGTGAATGGGGCCAACGTCCTGACTTTC. This gives the protein CASSLKWGQGVNGANVLTF. V gene TRBV12-3 or TRBV12-4 combines with J gene TRBJ2-6, with TRBD1 identical over 11 bases. This CDR3 contains 19 residues. Trimming cost V 2 bases and J 3 bases; bases outside gene matches: 9.

This clonotype was counted at least ten times. This chain links TRBV12-3 or TRBV12-4 with TRBJ1-2, with 9 bases that match TRBD1. V shed 6 bases and J 8 bases; nucleotides not matched to a gene: 7. The CDR3 totals 13 residues. CDR3 sequence (DNA): TGTGCCAGCAGCGAACAGGGGGCGCAAGGCTACACCTTC. Amino acid sequence: CASSEQGAQGYTF.

The rearrangement joins TRBV20-1 to TRBJ2-3; TRBD2 agrees at 11 bases. V lost 4 bases, J lost 1 base, and 10 bases stayed unmatched. CDR1 and CDR2 from the germline V gene are DFQATT and SNEGSKA (reference sequence). This CDR3 region has 17 residues. The CDR3: CSAIRTSGSLRTDTQYF. The CDR3 nucleotides are TGCAGTGCTATTCGGACTAGCGGGTCCCTTCGCACAGATACGCAGTATTTT.

This clonotype was picked up many times. The V and J genes are TRBV6-1 and TRBJ2-7, with unresolved D. V lost 3 bases, J lost 5 bases, and 17 bases lay in between. This CDR3 is built from 15 residues. Germline V gene data show CDR1 as MNHNS and CDR2 as SASEGT. Here the CDR3 reads CASSDGRPGVHEQYF. The CDR3, as DNA: TGTGCCAGCAGTGATGGTCGACCCGGAGTCCACGAGCAGTACTTC.

The chain joins TRBV7-9 to TRBJ2-7; D not resolved. This CDR3 region has 14 residues. The germline gives CDR1 SEHNR, CDR2 FQNEAQ (reference sequence). V was pared by 4 bases and J by 2 bases, with 12 bases between. The DNA of the CDR3 is TGTGCCAGCAGCTCCCTTCCGGGTCCCTACGAGCAGTACTTC. Encoded protein: CASSSLPGPYEQYF.

This clonotype was found many times. The chain combines TRBV2 with TRBJ1-5; D remains unclear. Germline values: CDR1 SNHLY, CDR2 FYNNEI. The CDR3 is 14 amino acids. V was shortened by 0 bases and J by 7 bases, with 10 bases between the two germline ends. CDR3 bases: TGTGCCAGCAGTGAAGCGCGGTTTTTGCAGCCCCAGCATTTT. Protein sequence: CASSEARFLQPQHF.

This clonotype came up many times. The chain combines TRBV24-1 with TRBJ2-7, with D unclear. The CDR3 has 13 amino acids. The ends were cut back, 3 bases at V and 3 bases at J, with 8 bases in the middle. Germline V gene sequence: CDR1 KGHDR, CDR2 SFDVKD. CDR3 in DNA: TGTGCCACCAGTGATCGGGTGAGCTACGAGCAGTACTTC. Encoded protein: CATSDRVSYEQYF.

In its sample, this clonotype was seen many times. One junction end does not reproduce the germline sequence, and a read error may be involved. The chain uses TRBV7-7 and TRBJ2-3; 10 positions match TRBD1. Germline V gene data show CDR1 as SSHAT and CDR2 as FNYEAQ (reference sequence). The CDR3 loop spans 15 amino acids. The DNA for the CDR3 is TGTGCTAGCAGCCCAGGGACAGGGGCGTCAGATACGCAGTATTTT. As protein: CASSPGTGASDTQYF.

This clonotype turned up a few times. The chain combines TRBV20-1 with TRBJ1-4, with 12 bases matching TRBD1. Germline CDR1 and CDR2: DFQATT and SNEGSKA (reference sequence). The CDR3 length is 16 residues. The junction had 12 bases not matched to a gene; V was cut back by 5 bases and J by 8 bases. The CDR3 DNA follows: TGCAGTGCTGGCGTCCCGGGACAGGGGGCAGACGAAAAACTGTTTTTT. This translates into CSAGVPGQGADEKLFF.

This clonotype was observed a handful of times. The chain employs TRBV11-2 and TRBJ2-3; TRBD2 agrees at 8 bases. The CDR3 sequence is 17 residues long. V lost 3 bases, J lost 0 bases, and 8 bases stayed unmatched. Germline-derived CDR1 and CDR2 are SGHAT and FQNNGV. CDR3 coding DNA: TGTGCCAGCAGCTTGTCATTAGCGGGACCCAGCACAGATACGCAGTATTTT. It encodes CASSLSLAGPSTDTQYF.

This clonotype was observed at least ten times. The gene calls are TRBV20-1 and TRBJ1-2; a weak D match, TRBD1 (5 bases). Germline values: CDR1 DFQATT, CDR2 SNEGSKA (reference sequence). This CDR3 comprises 12 residues. Trimming pared 7 bases from V and 2 bases from J, leaving 11 bases between. The CDR3 nucleotides read TGCAGTGGGGGGGGGGTAAACTATGGCTACACCTTC. It encodes CSGGGVNYGYTF.

The table lists this clonotype with a few counts. The rearrangement joins TRBV19 to TRBJ2-3, with 8 bases matching TRBD2. The germline V gene encodes CDR1 LNHDA and CDR2 SQIVND (reference sequence). There are 18 residues in the CDR3. V lost 5 bases to trimming and J lost 0 bases; unmatched junction nucleotides: 13. CDR3 nucleotide sequence: TGTGCCAGTAGTCCTTCTTGGAGGATAGCGGGAAGCACAGATACGCAGTATTTT. Translation: CASSPSWRIAGSTDTQYF.

Note on this clonotype: One base away lies a much larger clone, so this may be a sequencing read error. The rearrangement joins TRBV12-3 or TRBV12-4 to TRBJ2-3; D unclear. The CDR3 contains 15 residues. Trimming left V 7 bases short and J 5 bases short, with 19 bases between. CDR3 in amino acids: CASTLGPYLLDTQYF. The CDR3 bases are TGTGCCAGCACACTCGGACCGTACCTGTTAGATACGCAGTATTTT.

This clonotype was picked up a small number of times. This sequence joins TRBV11-2 and TRBJ1-5; TRBD1 agrees at 9 bases. From germline, CDR1 is SGHAT and CDR2 FQNNGV. V gave up 3 bases and J gave up 4 bases; unmatched junction bases: 1. The CDR3 sequence is 14 residues long. The CDR3 DNA reads TGTGCCAGCAGCTTTGGGACAGGGAATCAGCCCCAGCATTTT. Translation: CASSFGTGNQPQHF.

This clonotype occurred a few times. Just one base apart from a much larger clone, this may be a read error. J is TRBJ1-2 and V is TRBV7-9; D is undetermined. This CDR3 is 12 amino acids long. V dropped 1 base and J dropped 10 bases, with 10 bases sitting between them. Germline V lookup: CDR1 SEHNR, CDR2 FQNEAQ (reference sequence). As DNA, the CDR3 is TGTGCCAGCAGCTTAGAATCGAGTGACTACACCTTC. Residues: CASSLESSDYTF.

This clonotype was recorded at least ten times. This rearrangement joins TRBV27 to TRBJ2-3; 7 positions match TRBD2. Trimming cost V 0 bases and J 2 bases; bases outside gene matches: 11. Germline-derived CDR1 and CDR2 are MNHEY and SMNVEV (reference sequence). The CDR3 has 18 residues. CDR3 in amino acids: CASSLSINSGASTDTQYF. The CDR3, as DNA: TGTGCCAGCAGTTTATCGATAAACAGCGGGGCTTCCACAGATACGCAGTATTTT.

This clonotype has ten or more counts. The chain carries TRBV7-3 and TRBJ2-2, with TRBD2 matching 9 bases. This CDR3 is 17 amino acids long. The germline V gene has CDR1 SGHTA and CDR2 FQGTGA. The V segment lost 0 bases and the J segment 4 bases; nucleotides outside the gene matches: 6. CDR3 residues: CASSLTIAGAGTGELFF. The DNA of the CDR3 is TGTGCCAGCAGCTTAACGATAGCGGGAGCTGGCACCGGGGAGCTGTTTTTT.

In DNA form, the CDR3 reads TGTGCCAGCAGCCACGGGACAGGGAAACTCTATGGCTACACCTTC. It specifies CASSHGTGKLYGYTF. The V gene is TRBV5-4, the J gene TRBJ1-2, with 9 bases that match TRBD1. Per germline, CDR1 SGHNT and CDR2 YYREEE (reference sequence). CDR3 length equals 15 residues. The J segment lost 4 bases and the V segment lost 4 bases, leaving 8 bases of the junction unmatched.